One and the same sample provided the 24 T cell receptor beta chains below, sequenced in a study of vaccination and CD4 T cells after COVID-19. Cultured CD4+ T cell DNA underwent sequencing with the Oncomine TCR Beta short-read assay. TCRdb ran MiXCR on the PCR reads and lists one entry per CDR3 protein. The profile shows 9,500 to 10,000 distinct CDR3 sequences, more than 30% of them singletons. These receptors have no identified antigens. Specified treatment: approximately 9-day PBMC culture with coronavirus spike peptide pools or control peptides (ViraFEST assay). One should note that the unexposed donor's CD4+ T cells were collected before the COVID-19 pandemic (2011-2018). Sequencing was performed on CD4+ T cells from blood, cultured in vitro. Receptors originate from a human donor in good health.

The chain links TRBV2 to TRBJ1-6; 8 bases fit TRBD1. V dropped 5 bases and J dropped 6; count of bases not matched to a gene: 3. CDR1 is SNHLY and CDR2 is FYNNEI in the germline V gene. The CDR3 has 14 residues. CDR3 sequence: CASSLTGVNSPLHF. The DNA of the CDR3 is TGTGCCAGCAGTCTGACAGGGGTTAATTCACCCCTCCACTTT.

This clonotype occurred a few times. This rearrangement joins TRBV11-1 to TRBJ2-7, with TRBD1 matching over 8 bases. Germline CDR1 SGHAT, CDR2 FQDESV (reference sequence). V lost 4 bases and J lost 4; bases outside the gene matches: 6. There are 14 residues in the CDR3. Here the CDR3 DNA reads TGTGCCAGCAGCTCTGAGACAGGGGAGTACGAGCAGTACTTC. Residues: CASSSETGEYEQYF.

V is TRBV10-1 and J is TRBJ1-1; no definite D call. The CDR3 spans 13 residues. Germline V gives CDR1 WNHNN, CDR2 SYGVQD (reference sequence). V lost 1 base and J lost 3, with 6 bases in between. CDR3 sequence: CASSEFGDTEAFF. The CDR3 DNA follows: TGCGCCAGCAGTGAGTTCGGGGACACTGAAGCTTTCTTT.

This clonotype was detected a few times. The genes are TRBV25-1 and TRBJ2-7; 8 bases line up with TRBD2. Germline V CDR1 and CDR2: MGHDK, SYGVNS. Trimming at V came to 2 bases and at J to 1 base, leaving 1 base not matched to a gene. The CDR3 spans 14 residues. The DNA for the CDR3 is TGTGCCAGCAGTGAAGGACTAGCATCCTACGAGCAGTACTTC. Its translation: CASSEGLASYEQYF.

This chain links TRBV5-4 with TRBJ2-3, with D perhaps TRBD2 (6 bases). V was shortened by 2 bases and J by 4 bases, with 23 bases between the two germline ends. Germline CDR1 SGHNT, CDR2 YYREEE (reference sequence). The CDR3 runs 18 residues. CDR3 region: CASSLPGLAGFEADTQYF. The CDR3 DNA reads as TGTGCCAGCAGCTTACCGGGACTGGCGGGATTCGAGGCAGATACGCAGTATTTT.

The chain couples TRBV25-1 to TRBJ2-6; no firm D call. Trimming took off 1 base at V and 0 bases at J, with 4 bases between the two ends. The CDR3 is 15 residues long. Germline V CDR1 and CDR2: MGHDK, SYGVNS. CDR3 amino acids: CASSESGSGANVLTF. The CDR3 DNA reads TGTGCCAGCAGTGAATCGGGCTCTGGGGCCAACGTCCTGACTTTC. Combining the CDR3 with reference TRBV25-1 and TRBJ2-6 gives the whole variable domain EADIYQTPRYLVIGTGKKITLECSQTMGHDKMYWYQQDPGMELHLIHYSYGVNSTEKGDLSSESTVSRIRTEHFPLTLESARPSHTSQYLCASSESGSGANVLTFGAGSRLTVL.

This clonotype turned up a few times. This sequence joins TRBV29-1 and TRBJ1-1; no firm D call. The CDR3 is made up of 14 amino acids. The V end lost 3 bases, the J end lost 4 bases, and 15 bases lay between the germline ends. Germline V gene lookup returns CDR1 SQVTM and CDR2 ANQGSEA. CDR3 coding DNA: TGCAGCGTTGAGCCCCGGAGCCTACCCACTGAAGCTTTCTTT. It yields the protein CSVEPRSLPTEAFF.

The J gene is TRBJ2-3, the V gene TRBV2; D is perhaps TRBD1 (5 bases). V was trimmed by 6 bases and J by 4 bases, leaving 11 bases between them. CDR3 length equals 13 residues. Germline CDR1 reads SNHLY; CDR2 reads FYNNEI. The DNA for the CDR3 is TGTGCCAGCAGGTATGACAGCTCAGATACGCAGTATTTT. It yields the protein CASRYDSSDTQYF.

This rearrangement joins TRBV20-1 to TRBJ1-6, with a tentative D call TRBD1 (5 bases). There are 15 residues in the CDR3. V was pared by 1 base and J by 10 bases, with 17 bases between. CDR1 is DFQATT, CDR2 SNEGSKA, per germline (reference sequence). In DNA, the CDR3 is TGCAGTGCTAGAGTTCCGGGCAGGGACGGGTCACCCCTCCACTTT. It is translated as CSARVPGRDGSPLHF.

This clonotype was detected only a few times. The CDR3 DNA sequence: TGTGCCAGCAGTTTTATGGTAGGGTACGAGCAGTACTTC. The encoded protein is CASSFMVGYEQYF. The chain has TRBV27 and TRBJ2-7; no definite D call. Trimming stripped 3 bases from V and 4 bases from J, with 10 bases between. This CDR3 spans 13 amino acids. Germline loops: CDR1 MNHEY, CDR2 SMNVEV (reference sequence).

This clonotype came up a few times. The V call is TRBV10-3, the J call TRBJ2-3; 11 nucleotides align to TRBD2. The CDR3 sequence is 16 residues long. Losses at the gene ends were 7 bases for V and 3 bases for J; bases not matched to a gene: 9. The germline V gene has CDR1 ENHRY and CDR2 SYGVKD. The CDR3 spells CAITPGSGGVTDTQYF. CDR3 nucleotides: TGTGCCATCACCCCGGGTAGCGGGGGGGTAACAGATACGCAGTATTTT.

There are a few counts of this clonotype. The V and J genes are TRBV6-4 and TRBJ2-6, with D uncertain. The germline gives CDR1 MRHNA, CDR2 SNTAGT. The V end was cut by 3 bases, the J end by 1 base, with 10 bases between. The CDR3 contains 16 residues. CDR3 protein: CASSEWKGSGANVLTF. CDR3 DNA sequence: TGTGCCAGCAGTGAGTGGAAGGGATCTGGGGCCAACGTCCTGACTTTC.

The chain links TRBV20-1 to TRBJ2-7; D may correspond to TRBD1 or TRBD2 (6 bases each). Germline CDR1 and CDR2: DFQATT and SNEGSKA (reference sequence). This CDR3 comprises 12 residues. Trimming cost V 6 bases and J 7 bases, with 16 bases left between them. CDR3: CSAAGGLGEQYF. CDR3 bases: TGCAGTGCCGCCGGGGGCCTGGGGGAGCAGTACTTC.

This chain connects TRBV11-2 to TRBJ1-1; D remains unclear. V lost 3 bases and J lost 5, with 13 bases in between. The CDR3 runs 14 residues. Germline V gene sequence: CDR1 SGHAT, CDR2 FQNNGV. CDR3 DNA sequence: TGTGCCAGCAGCTTGCCGGACGGAACAACTGAAGCTTTCTTT. As protein: CASSLPDGTTEAFF. The entire variable domain, with the rest obtained from reference TRBV11-2 and TRBJ1-1, is as follows: EAGVAQSPRYKIIEKRQSVAFWCNPISGHATLYWYQQILGQGPKLLIQFQNNGVVDDSQLPKDRFSAERLKGVDSTLKIQPAKLEDSAVYLCASSLPDGTTEAFFGQGTRLTVV.

This clonotype turned up a few times. CDR3 in amino acids: CASSGTGANTEAFF. The DNA of the CDR3 is TGTGCCAGCAGCGGTACAGGAGCGAACACTGAAGCTTTCTTT. The chain combines TRBV5-6 with TRBJ1-1; a possible D gene is TRBD1 (5 bases). The V gene's germline CDR1 is SGHDT and CDR2 YYEEEE. Trimming removed 4 bases at V and 1 base at J, with 11 bases between. CDR3 size: 14 residues.

The chain is built from TRBV15 and TRBJ2-3; 8 bases match TRBD2. The CDR3 totals 18 residues. Germline V gene sequence: CDR1 LNHNV, CDR2 YYDKDF (reference sequence). V lost 5 bases, J lost 1 base, and 14 bases stayed unmatched. The CDR3 loop is CATSPGSGGLLGTDTQYF. The CDR3 DNA reads TGTGCCACCAGCCCGGGGAGCGGGGGCCTCTTGGGCACAGATACGCAGTATTTT.

In this sample, this clonotype is large. The rearrangement links TRBV27 to TRBJ2-3, with D hard to call. Germline V lookup: CDR1 MNHEY, CDR2 SMNVEV (reference sequence). CDR3 size: 14 residues. The V gene lost 2 bases and the J gene lost 6 bases, with 12 bases spanning the gap. CDR3 nucleotides: TGTGCCAGCAGTTTAGGTCAGGCCAGGGATACGCAGTATTTT. Protein sequence: CASSLGQARDTQYF.

By share of the sample, this clonotype is hyperexpanded. The chain employs TRBV7-9 and TRBJ1-5; tentatively, D is TRBD1 (6 bases). The CDR3 is 13 amino acids. Trimming shortened V by 4 bases and J by 4 bases, and 8 bases separated the two germline ends. Germline lookup yields CDR1 SEHNR and CDR2 FQNEAQ (reference sequence). The CDR3 DNA follows: TGTGCCAGCAGCTCCGGGACAAATCAGCCCCAGCATTTT. It translates to CASSSGTNQPQHF.

The chain uses TRBV6-5 and TRBJ2-3, with 7 bases fitting TRBD2. CDR1 and CDR2 (germline): MNHEY, SVGAGI. The CDR3 is 15 residues long. Trimming removed 4 bases from V and 2 bases from J; junction bases left unmatched: 6. The CDR3 region has the DNA TGTGCCAGCAGTTTCGGGGGGATATACACAGATACGCAGTATTTT. It yields the protein CASSFGGIYTDTQYF.

The CDR3 sequence: CASSGQENTEAFF. The CDR3 DNA is TGCGCCAGCAGTGGACAGGAGAACACTGAAGCTTTCTTT. The gene calls are TRBV10-1 and TRBJ1-1, with D possibly TRBD1 on 6 matching bases. CDR1 is WNHNN and CDR2 is SYGVQD in the germline V gene (reference sequence). This CDR3 is built from 13 residues. V was trimmed by 4 bases and J by 1 base, leaving 7 bases between them.

This clonotype was picked up a small number of times. The V gene is TRBV11-2, the J gene TRBJ1-5; 9 nucleotides line up with TRBD1. This CDR3 is 14 amino acids long. Unmatched junction bases numbered 2, after V lost 1 base and J lost 7 bases. Germline CDR1 SGHAT, CDR2 FQNNGV. This CDR3 reads CASSLGTGEQPQHF. The CDR3 DNA reads TGTGCCAGCAGCTTAGGGACAGGGGAACAGCCCCAGCATTTT.

This rearrangement joins TRBV30 to TRBJ2-5; D may be TRBD1 (6 bases). Germline CDR1 GTSNPN, CDR2 SVGIG (reference sequence). Trimming took off 3 bases at V and 4 bases at J, with 18 bases between the two ends. This CDR3 has 15 residues. CDR3 sequence reads: CAWRKDRLSGETQYF. CDR3 DNA: TGTGCCTGGAGAAAAGACAGGTTGAGTGGAGAGACCCAGTACTTC.

In its sample, this clonotype was seen a few times. This chain joins TRBV11-1 and TRBJ1-6; unclear D gene. CDR1 is SGHAT and CDR2 is FQDESV in the germline V gene (reference sequence). The germline V and J ends were trimmed by 6 bases and 10 bases, with 16 bases remaining between them. The length of the CDR3 is 14 residues. CDR3 bases: TGTGCCAGCAGGACACAGAAAGAAGGCTCACCCCTCCACTTT. Residues: CASRTQKEGSPLHF.

A few counts support this clonotype. This chain links TRBV5-8 with TRBJ1-5, with 10 bases that match TRBD1. After removal of 4 bases from V and 6 bases from J, the junction contained 4 bases not matched to a gene. Germline V gene sequence: CDR1 SGHTS, CDR2 YDEGEE. The CDR3 length is 14 residues. DNA for the CDR3: TGTGCCAGCAGCCTCAGGACAGGGGGTCAGCCCCAGCATTTT. Its protein is CASSLRTGGQPQHF.